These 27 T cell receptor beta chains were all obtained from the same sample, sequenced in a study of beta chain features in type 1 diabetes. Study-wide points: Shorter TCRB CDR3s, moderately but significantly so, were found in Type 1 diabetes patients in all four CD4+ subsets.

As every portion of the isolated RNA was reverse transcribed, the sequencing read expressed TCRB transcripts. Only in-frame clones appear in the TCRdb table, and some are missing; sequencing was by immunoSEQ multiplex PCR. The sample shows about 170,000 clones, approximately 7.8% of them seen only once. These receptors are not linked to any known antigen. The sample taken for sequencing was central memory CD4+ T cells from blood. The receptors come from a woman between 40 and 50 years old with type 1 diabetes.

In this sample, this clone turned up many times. In nucleotides, the CDR3 is TGTGCCAGCACCCCGGACAGGTCTCGGGGCTACACCTTC. Protein sequence: CASTPDRSRGYTF. The genes are TRBV28 and TRBJ1-2; 7 bases agree with TRBD1. Germline lookup yields CDR1 MDHEN and CDR2 SYDVKM. Trimming cost V 7 bases and J 8 bases; bases outside gene matches: 10. CDR3 length: 13 amino acids.

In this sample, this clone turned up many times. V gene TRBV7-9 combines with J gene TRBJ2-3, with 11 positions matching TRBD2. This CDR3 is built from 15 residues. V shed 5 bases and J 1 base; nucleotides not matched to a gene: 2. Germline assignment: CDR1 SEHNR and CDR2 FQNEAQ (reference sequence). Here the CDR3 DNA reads TGTGCCAGCAGCAGGGGACTAGCGGGCACAGATACGCAGTATTTT. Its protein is CASSRGLAGTDTQYF.

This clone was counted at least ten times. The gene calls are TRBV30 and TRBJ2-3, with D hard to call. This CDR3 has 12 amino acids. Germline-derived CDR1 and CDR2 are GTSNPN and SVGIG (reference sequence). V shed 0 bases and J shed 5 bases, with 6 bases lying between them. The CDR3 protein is CAWSVSGDTQYF. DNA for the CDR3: TGTGCCTGGAGTGTCTCCGGAGATACGCAGTATTTT.

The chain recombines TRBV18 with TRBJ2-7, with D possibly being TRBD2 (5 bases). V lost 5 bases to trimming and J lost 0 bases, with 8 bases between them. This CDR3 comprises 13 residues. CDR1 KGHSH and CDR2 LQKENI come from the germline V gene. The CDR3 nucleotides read TGTGCCAGCTCAATCGGGAACTCCTACGAGCAGTACTTC. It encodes CASSIGNSYEQYF.

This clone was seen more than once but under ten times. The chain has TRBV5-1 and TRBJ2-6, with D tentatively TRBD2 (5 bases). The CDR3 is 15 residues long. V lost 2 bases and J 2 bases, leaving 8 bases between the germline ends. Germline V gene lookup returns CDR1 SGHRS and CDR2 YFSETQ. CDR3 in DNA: TGCGCCAGCAGCTTCGAGGGTACTGGGGCCAACGTCCTGACTTTC. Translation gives CASSFEGTGANVLTF.

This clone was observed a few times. CDR3 protein: CASTPQGAGAEAFF. In DNA form, the CDR3 reads TGTGCCAGTACCCCACAGGGGGCTGGGGCTGAAGCTTTCTTT. The rearrangement links TRBV19 to TRBJ1-1, with 9 bases fitting TRBD1. The CDR3 runs to 14 residues. Germline trimming cut 7 bases from V and 6 bases from J; bases unmatched to any gene: 9. The germline V gene encodes CDR1 LNHDA and CDR2 SQIVND (reference sequence).

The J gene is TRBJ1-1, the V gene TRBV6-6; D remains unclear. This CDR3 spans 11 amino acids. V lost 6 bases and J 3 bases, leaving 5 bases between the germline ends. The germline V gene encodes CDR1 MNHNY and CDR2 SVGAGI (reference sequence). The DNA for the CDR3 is TGTGCCAGCAGGGGAGACACTGAAGCTTTCTTT. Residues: CASRGDTEAFF.

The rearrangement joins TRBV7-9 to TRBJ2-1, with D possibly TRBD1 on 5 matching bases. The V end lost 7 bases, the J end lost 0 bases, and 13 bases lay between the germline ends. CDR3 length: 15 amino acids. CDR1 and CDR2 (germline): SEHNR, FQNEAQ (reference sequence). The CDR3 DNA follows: TGTGCCAGCAACCCCCAGGGTAACTCCTACAATGAGCAGTTCTTC. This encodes CASNPQGNSYNEQFF.

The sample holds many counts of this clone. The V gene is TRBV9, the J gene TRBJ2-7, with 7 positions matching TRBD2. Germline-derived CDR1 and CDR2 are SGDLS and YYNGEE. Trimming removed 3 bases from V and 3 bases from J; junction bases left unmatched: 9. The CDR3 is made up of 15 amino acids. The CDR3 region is CASSAEGAGNYEQYF. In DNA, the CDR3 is TGTGCCAGCAGCGCCGAGGGAGCGGGAAACTACGAGCAGTACTTC.

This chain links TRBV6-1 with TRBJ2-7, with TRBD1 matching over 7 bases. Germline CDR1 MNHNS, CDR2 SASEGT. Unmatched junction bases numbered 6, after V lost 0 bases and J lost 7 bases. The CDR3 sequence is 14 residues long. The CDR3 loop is CASSEAGQFLEQYF. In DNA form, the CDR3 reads TGTGCCAGCAGTGAAGCGGGACAGTTCCTGGAGCAGTACTTC.

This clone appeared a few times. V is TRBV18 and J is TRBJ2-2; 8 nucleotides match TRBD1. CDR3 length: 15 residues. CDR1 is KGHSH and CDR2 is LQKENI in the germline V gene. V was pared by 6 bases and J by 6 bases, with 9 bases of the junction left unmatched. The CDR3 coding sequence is TGTGCCAGCTCGGAGCTTACACAGGGGGCCGGGGAGCTGTTTTTT. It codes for CASSELTQGAGELFF. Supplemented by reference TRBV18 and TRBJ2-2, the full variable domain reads NAGVMQNPRHLVRRRGQEARLRCSPMKGHSHVYWYRQLPEEGLKFMVYLQKENIIDESGMPKERFSAEFPKEGPSILRIQQVVRGDSAAYFCASSELTQGAGELFFGEGSRLTVL.

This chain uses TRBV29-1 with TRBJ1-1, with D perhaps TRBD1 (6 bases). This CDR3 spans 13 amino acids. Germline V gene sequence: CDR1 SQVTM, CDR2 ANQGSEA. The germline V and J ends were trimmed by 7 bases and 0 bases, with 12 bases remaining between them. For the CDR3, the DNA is TGCAGCGCCCGGGGACACCTGAACACTGAAGCTTTCTTT. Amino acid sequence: CSARGHLNTEAFF.

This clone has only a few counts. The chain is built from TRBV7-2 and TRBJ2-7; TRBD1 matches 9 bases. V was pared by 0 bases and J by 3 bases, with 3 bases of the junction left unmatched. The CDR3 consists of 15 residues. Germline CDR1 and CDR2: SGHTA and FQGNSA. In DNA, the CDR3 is TGTGCCAGCAGCTTAGCCGGGACAGGGAACTACGAGCAGTACTTC. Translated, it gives CASSLAGTGNYEQYF.

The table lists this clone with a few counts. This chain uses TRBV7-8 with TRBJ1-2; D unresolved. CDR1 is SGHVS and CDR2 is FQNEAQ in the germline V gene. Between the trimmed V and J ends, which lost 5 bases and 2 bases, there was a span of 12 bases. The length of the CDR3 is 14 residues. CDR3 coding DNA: TGTGCCAGCAGCCCCCGCTCAGTCAACTATGGCTACACCTTC. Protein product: CASSPRSVNYGYTF.

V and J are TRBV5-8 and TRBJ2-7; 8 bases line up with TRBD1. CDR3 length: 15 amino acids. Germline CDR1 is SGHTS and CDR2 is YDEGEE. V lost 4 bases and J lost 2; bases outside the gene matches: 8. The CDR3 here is CASSRDRSETYEQYF. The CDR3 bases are TGTGCCAGCAGCCGGGACAGGTCGGAGACCTACGAGCAGTACTTC.

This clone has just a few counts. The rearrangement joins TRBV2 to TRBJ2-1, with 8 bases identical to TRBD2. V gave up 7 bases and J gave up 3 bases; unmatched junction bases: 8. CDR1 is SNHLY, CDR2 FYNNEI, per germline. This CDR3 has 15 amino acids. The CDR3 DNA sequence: TGTGCCAGCATGGAGAAGCGGGGGAGCTACAATGAGCAGTTCTTC. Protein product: CASMEKRGSYNEQFF.

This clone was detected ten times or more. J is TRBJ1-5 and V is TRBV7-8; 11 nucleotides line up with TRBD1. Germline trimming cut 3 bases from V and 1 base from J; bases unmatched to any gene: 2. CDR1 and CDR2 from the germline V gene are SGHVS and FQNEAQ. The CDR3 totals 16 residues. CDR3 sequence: CASSFGQGASNQPQHF. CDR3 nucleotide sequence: TGTGCCAGCAGCTTCGGACAGGGGGCCAGCAATCAGCCCCAGCATTTT.

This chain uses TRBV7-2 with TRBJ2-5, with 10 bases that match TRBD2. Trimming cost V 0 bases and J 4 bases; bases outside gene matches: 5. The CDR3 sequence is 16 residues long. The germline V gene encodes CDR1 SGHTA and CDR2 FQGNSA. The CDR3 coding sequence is TGTGCCAGCAGCTTAGCCAGCGGGGGGGCGACAGAGACCCAGTACTTC. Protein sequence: CASSLASGGATETQYF. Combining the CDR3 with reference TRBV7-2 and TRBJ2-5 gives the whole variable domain GAGVSQSPSNKVTEKGKDVELRCDPISGHTALYWYRQSLGQGLEFLIYFQGNSAPDKSGLPSDRFSAERTGGSVSTLTIQRTQQEDSAVYLCASSLASGGATETQYFGPGTRLLVL.

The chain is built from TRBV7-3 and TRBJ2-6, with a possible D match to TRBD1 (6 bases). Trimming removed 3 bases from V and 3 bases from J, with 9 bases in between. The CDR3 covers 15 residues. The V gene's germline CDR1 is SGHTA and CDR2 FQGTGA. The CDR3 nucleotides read TGTGCCAGCAGCTTCACAGGGAATGGGGCCAACGTCCTGACTTTC. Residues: CASSFTGNGANVLTF.

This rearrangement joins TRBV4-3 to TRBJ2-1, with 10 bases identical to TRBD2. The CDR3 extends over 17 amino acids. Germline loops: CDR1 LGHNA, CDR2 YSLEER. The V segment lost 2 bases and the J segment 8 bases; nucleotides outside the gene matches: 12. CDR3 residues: CASSQRRSGRALDEQFF. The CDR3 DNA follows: TGCGCCAGCAGCCAAAGGCGGAGCGGGAGGGCCTTAGATGAGCAGTTCTTC.

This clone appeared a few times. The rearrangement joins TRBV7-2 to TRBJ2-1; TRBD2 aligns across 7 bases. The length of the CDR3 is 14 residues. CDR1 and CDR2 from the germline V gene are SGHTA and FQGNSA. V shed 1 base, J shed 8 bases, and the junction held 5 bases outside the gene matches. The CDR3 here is CASSLGTAGDEQFF. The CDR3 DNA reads TGTGCCAGCAGCTTAGGTACGGCGGGGGATGAGCAGTTCTTC. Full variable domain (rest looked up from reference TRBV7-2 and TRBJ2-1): GAGVSQSPSNKVTEKGKDVELRCDPISGHTALYWYRQSLGQGLEFLIYFQGNSAPDKSGLPSDRFSAERTGGSVSTLTIQRTQQEDSAVYLCASSLGTAGDEQFFGPGTRLTVL.

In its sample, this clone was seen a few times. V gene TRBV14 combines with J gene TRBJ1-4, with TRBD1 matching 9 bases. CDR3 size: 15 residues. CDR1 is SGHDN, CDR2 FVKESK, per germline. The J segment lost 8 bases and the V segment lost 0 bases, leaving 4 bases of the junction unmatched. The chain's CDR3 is CASSQEDDRGEKLFF. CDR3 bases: TGTGCCAGCAGCCAAGAAGACGACAGGGGGGAAAAACTGTTTTTT.

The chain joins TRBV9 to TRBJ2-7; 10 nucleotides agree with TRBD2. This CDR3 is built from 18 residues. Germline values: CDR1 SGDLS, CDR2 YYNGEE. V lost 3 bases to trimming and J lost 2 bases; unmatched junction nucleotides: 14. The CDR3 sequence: CASSAREGSGGSPYEQYF. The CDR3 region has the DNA TGTGCCAGCAGCGCCAGGGAGGGTAGCGGGGGGTCCCCCTACGAGCAGTACTTC. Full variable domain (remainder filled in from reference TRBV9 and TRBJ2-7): DSGVTQTPKHLITATGQRVTLRCSPRSGDLSVYWYQQSLDQGLQFLIQYYNGEERAKGNILERFSAQQFPDLHSELNLSSLELGDSALYFCASSAREGSGGSPYEQYFGPGTRLTVT.

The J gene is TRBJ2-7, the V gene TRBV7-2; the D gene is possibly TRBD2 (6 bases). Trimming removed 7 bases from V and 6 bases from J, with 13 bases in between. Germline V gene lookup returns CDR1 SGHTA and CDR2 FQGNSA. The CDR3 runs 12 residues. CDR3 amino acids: CASTRGTSEQYF. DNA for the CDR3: TGTGCCAGCACTCGGGGGACCTCCGAGCAGTACTTC.

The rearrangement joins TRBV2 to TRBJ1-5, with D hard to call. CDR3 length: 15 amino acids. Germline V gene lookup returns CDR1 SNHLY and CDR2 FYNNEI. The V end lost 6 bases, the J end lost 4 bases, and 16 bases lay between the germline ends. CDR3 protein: CASSYFQAKNQPQHF. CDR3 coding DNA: TGTGCCAGCAGCTACTTCCAGGCAAAAAATCAGCCCCAGCATTTT. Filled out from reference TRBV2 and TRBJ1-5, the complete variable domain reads EPEVTQTPSHQVTQMGQEVILRCVPISNHLYFYWYRQILGQKVEFLVSFYNNEISEKSEIFDDQFSVERPDGSNFTLKIRSTKLEDSAMYFCASSYFQAKNQPQHFGDGTRLSIL.

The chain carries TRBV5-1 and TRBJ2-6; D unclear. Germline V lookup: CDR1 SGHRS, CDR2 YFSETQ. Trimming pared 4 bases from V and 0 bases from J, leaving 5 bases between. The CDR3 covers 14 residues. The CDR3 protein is CASSVDSGANVLTF. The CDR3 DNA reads TGCGCCAGCAGCGTAGACTCTGGGGCCAACGTCCTGACTTTC.

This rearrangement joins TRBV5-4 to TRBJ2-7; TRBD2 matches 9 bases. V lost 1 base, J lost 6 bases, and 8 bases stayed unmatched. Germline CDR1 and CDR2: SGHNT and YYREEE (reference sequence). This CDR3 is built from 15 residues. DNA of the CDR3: TGTGCCAGCAGCTTGAAGGGCGGGAGGGCCACCGAGCAGTACTTC. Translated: CASSLKGGRATEQYF.